This T cell receptor (beta chain) was found in a study of blood T cell repertoires in COVID-19. Study-level information: Whether acute or convalescent, the COVID-19 samples came from the United States, Italy and Spain. The analysed material was cDNA or gDNA that came from T cells, B-cell-depleted T cells, or PBMCs.

Germline lookup yields CDR1 DFQATT and CDR2 SNEGSKA (reference sequence). Trimming cost V 3 bases and J 3 bases, with 6 bases left between them. This CDR3 has 11 amino acids. Per the original data handling: Nucleated cell number was recorded as an estimate derived from reference gene primer amplification. Libraries were prepared by immunoSEQ multiplex PCR; TCRdb keeps only in-frame clonotypes and omits some of them. The DNA was the basis for D and trimming; V, J and clone size are from that table. The sample records almost 85,000 clones, around 83% being singletons. The chain uses TRBV20-1 and TRBJ2-7; D ambiguous. The sample consisted of peripheral blood. This clonotype originated in a man of 80 years or more with active or convalescent COVID-19. The CDR3 is CSASSIYEQYF. CDR3 in DNA: TGCAGTGCTAGCAGTATCTACGAGCAGTACTTC.